These T cell receptor beta chains were read from a single sample in a study of cytomegalovirus exposure and HLA in healthy donors. TCRdb keeps only in-frame clones here, not all; method: immunoSEQ multiplex PCR. This table has approximately 190,000 clones, about nine tenths appearing once. The sequenced material came from PBMCs. The receptor set was obtained from a boy younger than 10 in good health and CMV-seronegative. The CDR3 runs from the conserved cysteine through the conserved F or W. Each record gives: CDR3 DNA, CDR3 protein, clone size, V gene, J gene, D gene. The D gene is left open where the match is weak. For some rows the clone size is stated as once, few or many, or as a class when expanded; others skip it.

DNA: TGTGCCAGCAGCTTAGGAGAAAATGGCTACACCTTC
CDR3: CASSLGENGYTF
size: NA
V: TRBV11-2
J: TRBJ1-2
D: NA

DNA: TGTGCTAGTGTCGGAGGTTTAGCCACAGATACGCAGTATTTT
CDR3: CASVGGLATDTQYF
size: NA
V: TRBV12-5
J: TRBJ2-3
D: NA

DNA: TGTGCCAGCAGCGAAATAGGGACAGGAAGCTCTGGAAACACCATATATTTT
CDR3: CASSEIGTGSSGNTIYF
size: NA
V: TRBV9
J: TRBJ1-3
D: TRBD1

DNA: TGTGCCCTGGACCTGACAGGGACTGAAGCTTTCTTT
CDR3: CALDLTGTEAFF
size: NA
V: TRBV30
J: TRBJ1-1
D: TRBD1

DNA: TGTGCCAGCAGCTTACAACCTAGTTACCCCGGATACTCCTACGAGCAGTACTTC
CDR3: CASSLQPSYPGYSYEQYF
size: NA
V: TRBV11-2
J: TRBJ2-7
D: NA

DNA: TGCGCCAGCAGCACATCAGGGGGCGCCACTGAAGCTTTCTTT
CDR3: CASSTSGGATEAFF
size: NA
V: TRBV5-1
J: TRBJ1-1
D: TRBD1

DNA: TGTGCCAGCACCCAATCCAGGGGCCGGGCCACTGAAGCTTTCTTT
CDR3: CASTQSRGRATEAFF
size: NA
V: TRBV27
J: TRBJ1-1
D: NA

DNA: TGCGCCACTTCACAGGGGGGAATGTTGAATGAGCAGTTCTTC
CDR3: CATSQGGMLNEQFF
size: NA
V: TRBV5-1
J: TRBJ2-1
D: TRBD1

DNA: TGTGCCAGCAGCCCGAGGGCCCAGGGGGGTGTGGAGCAGTACTTC
CDR3: CASSPRAQGGVEQYF
size: NA
V: TRBV5-4
J: TRBJ2-7
D: NA

DNA: TGTGCCAGCAGCTCTAAACAGGGAAACTATGGCTACACCTTC
CDR3: CASSSKQGNYGYTF
size: NA
V: TRBV7-9
J: TRBJ1-2
D: NA

DNA: TGTGCCATACAATTAGCTTGGGACAGAAGGAGCTACGAGCAGTACTTC
CDR3: CAIQLAWDRRSYEQYF
size: NA
V: TRBV28
J: TRBJ2-7
D: TRBD1

DNA: TGCGCCAGCAGAGCGGGGATCACAGATACGCAGTATTTT
CDR3: CASRAGITDTQYF
size: NA
V: TRBV10-2
J: TRBJ2-3
D: TRBD2

DNA: TGTGCCAGTAGTAGGAGAGCAACTAATGAAAAACTGTTTTTT
CDR3: CASSRRATNEKLFF
size: few
V: TRBV19
J: TRBJ1-4
D: NA

DNA: TGTGCCAGCAGCTTAGATTGGCAGACTGAAGCTTTCTTT
CDR3: CASSLDWQTEAFF
size: NA
V: TRBV7-8
J: TRBJ1-1
D: NA

DNA: TGTGCCAGCAGCCTCTTAGCGGGAGGTGCCGGGGAGCTGTTTTTT
CDR3: CASSLLAGGAGELFF
size: NA
V: TRBV6-5
J: TRBJ2-2
D: TRBD2

DNA: TGTGCCAGCAGTGAATCTTTCGGGGGATACTACGAGCAGTACTTC
CDR3: CASSESFGGYYEQYF
size: NA
V: TRBV2
J: TRBJ2-7
D: NA

DNA: TGTGCCAGCAGCCGCTCTCACGGGGACACGAACACCGGGGAGCTGTTTTTT
CDR3: CASSRSHGDTNTGELFF
size: NA
V: TRBV14
J: TRBJ2-2
D: NA

DNA: TGTGCCACCTTGCCTTCGGGGGGCGGCGAGCAGTACTTC
CDR3: CATLPSGGGEQYF
size: NA
V: TRBV10-3
J: TRBJ2-7
D: NA

DNA: TGTGCCAGCAGTAGATATGACAGGTCGGGCACTGAAGCTTTCTTT
CDR3: CASSRYDRSGTEAFF
size: NA
V: TRBV27
J: TRBJ1-1
D: NA

DNA: TGCGCCAGCAGTGGGAGAAACACCGGGGAGCTGTTTTTT
CDR3: CASSGRNTGELFF
size: NA
V: TRBV5-1
J: TRBJ2-2
D: NA

DNA: TGTGCCAGCGGGGGCGGCCCTCCCTACGAGCAGTACTTC
CDR3: CASGGGPPYEQYF
size: once
V: TRBV6-5
J: TRBJ2-7
D: NA

DNA: TGTGCCAGTACTGGGACAGGAGATAATGAAAAACTGTTTTTT
CDR3: CASTGTGDNEKLFF
size: NA
V: TRBV19
J: TRBJ1-4
D: TRBD1

DNA: TGTGCCAGTAGCCCGGGACAGGGGGCAGCCGGGGAGCTGTTTTTT
CDR3: CASSPGQGAAGELFF
size: NA
V: TRBV19
J: TRBJ2-2
D: TRBD1

DNA: TGTGCCAGCAGAGGGACTGGCAACTATGGCTACACCTTC
CDR3: CASRGTGNYGYTF
size: few
V: TRBV6-5
J: TRBJ1-2
D: NA

DNA: TGTGCCAGCAGCGCCACACAGGGTTTCAACTATGGCTACACCTTC
CDR3: CASSATQGFNYGYTF
size: NA
V: TRBV7-2
J: TRBJ1-2
D: NA

DNA: TGTGCCAGCAGCGTAGGGCCGACGGGAAGGAATAGGTACAATGAGCAGTTCTTC
CDR3: CASSVGPTGRNRYNEQFF
size: NA
V: TRBV9
J: TRBJ2-1
D: NA

DNA: TGTGCCAGCAGGAGCGAGTTCTCCTACAATGAGCAGTTCTTC
CDR3: CASRSEFSYNEQFF
size: once
V: TRBV6-1
J: TRBJ2-1
D: NA

DNA: TGTGCCACCAGCCAGGGGCTGAGGGGGCCCCAGCATTTT
CDR3: CATSQGLRGPQHF
size: NA
V: TRBV15
J: TRBJ1-5
D: NA

DNA: TGCGCCAGCAGTTACAAGACAGATACGCAGTATTTT
CDR3: CASSYKTDTQYF
size: NA
V: TRBV5-1
J: TRBJ2-3
D: NA

DNA: TGTGCCAGCTCACCACCCAACAATGAGCAGTTCTTC
CDR3: CASSPPNNEQFF
size: NA
V: TRBV18
J: TRBJ2-1
D: NA

DNA: TGTGCCAGCAGTTACCTTCAGGGGGCGCGGACAGATACGCAGTATTTT
CDR3: CASSYLQGARTDTQYF
size: NA
V: TRBV6-6
J: TRBJ2-3
D: TRBD1

DNA: TGTGCCAGCAGCTCAGGGTTAGGGGCCAACGTCCTGACTTTC
CDR3: CASSSGLGANVLTF
size: few
V: TRBV7-9
J: TRBJ2-6
D: NA

DNA: TGTGCCAGCAGTTCCCTCGACAGGGGTCGCGGCTACACCTTC
CDR3: CASSSLDRGRGYTF
size: few
V: TRBV6-5
J: TRBJ1-2
D: TRBD1

DNA: TGTGCCTGGAGTGTATCAGGGATTCCCTACGAGCAGTACTTC
CDR3: CAWSVSGIPYEQYF
size: NA
V: TRBV30
J: TRBJ2-7
D: NA

DNA: TGCGCCACCCCCCCCGCGTACAATGAGCAGTTCTTC
CDR3: CATPPAYNEQFF
size: NA
V: TRBV10-1
J: TRBJ2-1
D: NA

DNA: TGTGCCTGGAGTGTATGGGCAGGACTAGCGGGAGGGCTGGATGAGCAGTTCTTC
CDR3: CAWSVWAGLAGGLDEQFF
size: NA
V: TRBV30
J: TRBJ2-1
D: TRBD2

DNA: TGTGCCAGCAGTTTATCGCCAGGCTGGGCTGAAGCTTTCTTT
CDR3: CASSLSPGWAEAFF
size: NA
V: TRBV27
J: TRBJ1-1
D: NA

DNA: TGTTCCAGCAGCAACAGGGGGGGCCTCGGCACTGAAGCTTTCTTT
CDR3: CSSSNRGGLGTEAFF
size: NA
V: TRBV7-9
J: TRBJ1-1
D: TRBD1

DNA: TGTGCCAGTAGTATAACTGGACACAAACTTAAAGAGACCCAGTACTTC
CDR3: CASSITGHKLKETQYF
size: NA
V: TRBV19
J: TRBJ2-5
D: NA

DNA: TGTGCCAGCAGCCCCCCTGGGACAGGGGCTAATAAGCAGTACTTC
CDR3: CASSPPGTGANKQYF
size: NA
V: TRBV13
J: TRBJ2-7
D: TRBD1

DNA: TGTGCCAGCAGGGTACAGGGGACCTATGGCTACACCTTC
CDR3: CASRVQGTYGYTF
size: NA
V: TRBV28
J: TRBJ1-2
D: TRBD1

DNA: TGTGCCAGCAGCGTAGAAGCTAGCAGGACCGGGGAGCTGTTTTTT
CDR3: CASSVEASRTGELFF
size: NA
V: TRBV9
J: TRBJ2-2
D: NA

DNA: TGCAGCGTTGGCACTAGGTTCTCCTACGAGCAGTACTTC
CDR3: CSVGTRFSYEQYF
size: NA
V: TRBV29-1
J: TRBJ2-7
D: NA

DNA: TGCGCCAGCAGTGTAAGCGGGAGGCCGGAAGGGTACATTCAGTACTTC
CDR3: CASSVSGRPEGYIQYF
size: NA
V: TRBV5-1
J: TRBJ2-4
D: TRBD2

DNA: TGTGCCAGCAGCTTGGCGTTAACTCATGAAGCTTTCTTT
CDR3: CASSLALTHEAFF
size: once
V: TRBV5-4
J: TRBJ1-1
D: NA

DNA: TGTGCCAGCTCACCACAGGGGCTTTCTGGAAACACCATATATTTT
CDR3: CASSPQGLSGNTIYF
size: NA
V: TRBV18
J: TRBJ1-3
D: NA

DNA: TGTGCCAGCAGTTACGGGAGGAACACTGAAGCTTTCTTT
CDR3: CASSYGRNTEAFF
size: NA
V: TRBV6-5
J: TRBJ1-1
D: NA

DNA: TGTGCCAGCTCCCCGGGAAGCCCCCGAGAGTTCTTC
CDR3: CASSPGSPREFF
size: NA
V: TRBV18
J: TRBJ2-1
D: NA

DNA: TGTGCCAGCACCGATAACTGGCAGCCCCAGCATTTT
CDR3: CASTDNWQPQHF
size: once
V: TRBV28
J: TRBJ1-5
D: NA

DNA: TGTGCCAGCAGTTTATCCTCGGATCAGCCCCAGCATTTT
CDR3: CASSLSSDQPQHF
size: NA
V: TRBV27
J: TRBJ1-5
D: NA

DNA: TGTGCCAGCAGGCAAGCGGGGGAGGGGGAAAAACTGTTTTTT
CDR3: CASRQAGEGEKLFF
size: NA
V: TRBV28
J: TRBJ1-4
D: NA

DNA: TGTGCCAGCAGGAGACACAATAGCAATCAGCCCCAGCATTTT
CDR3: CASRRHNSNQPQHF
size: NA
V: TRBV6-5
J: TRBJ1-5
D: NA

DNA: TGCGCCAGCAGCTCTGGCCATGAGGTCTACGAGCAGTACTTC
CDR3: CASSSGHEVYEQYF
size: NA
V: TRBV5-1
J: TRBJ2-7
D: NA